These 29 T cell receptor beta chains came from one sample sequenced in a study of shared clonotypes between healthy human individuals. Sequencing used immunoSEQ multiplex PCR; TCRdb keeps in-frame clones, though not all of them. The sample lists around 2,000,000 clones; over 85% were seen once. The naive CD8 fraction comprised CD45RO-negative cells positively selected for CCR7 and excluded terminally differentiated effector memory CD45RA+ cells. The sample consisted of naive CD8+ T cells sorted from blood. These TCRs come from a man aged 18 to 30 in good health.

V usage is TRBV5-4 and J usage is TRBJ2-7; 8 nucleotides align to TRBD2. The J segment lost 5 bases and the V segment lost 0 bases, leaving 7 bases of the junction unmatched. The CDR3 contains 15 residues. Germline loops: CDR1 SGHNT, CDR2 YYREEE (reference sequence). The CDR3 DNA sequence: TGTGCCAGCAGCTTGGGTTCGGGGGGGCTGGACGAGCAGTACTTC. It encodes CASSLGSGGLDEQYF.

The CDR3 sequence is CASDPSMNTGELFF. The CDR3 DNA is TGTGCCAGCGACCCCAGTATGAACACCGGGGAGCTGTTTTTT. The chain joins TRBV7-9 to TRBJ2-2; no clear D gene. The V and J ends lost 8 bases and 1 base respectively, with 11 bases between them. This CDR3 spans 14 amino acids. CDR1 is SEHNR and CDR2 is FQNEAQ in the germline V gene (reference sequence).

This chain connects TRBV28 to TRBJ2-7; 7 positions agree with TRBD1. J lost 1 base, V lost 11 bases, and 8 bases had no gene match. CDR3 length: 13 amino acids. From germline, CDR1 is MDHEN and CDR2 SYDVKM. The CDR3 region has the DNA TGTGCCTCGAGGAAACAGGGGTCCTACGAGCAGTACTTC. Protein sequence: CASRKQGSYEQYF.

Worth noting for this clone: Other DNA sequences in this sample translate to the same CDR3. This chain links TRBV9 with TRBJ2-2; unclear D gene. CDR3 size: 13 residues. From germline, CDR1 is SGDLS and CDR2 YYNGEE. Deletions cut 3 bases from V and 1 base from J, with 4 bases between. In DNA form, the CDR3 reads TGTGCCAGCAGCGATCAGAACACCGGGGAGCTGTTTTTT. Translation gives CASSDQNTGELFF.

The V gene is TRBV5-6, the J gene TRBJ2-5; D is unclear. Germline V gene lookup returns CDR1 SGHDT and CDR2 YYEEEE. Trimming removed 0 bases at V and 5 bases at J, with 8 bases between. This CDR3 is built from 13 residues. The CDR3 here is CASSLGVPETQYF. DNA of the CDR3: TGTGCCAGCAGCTTGGGAGTTCCCGAGACCCAGTACTTC. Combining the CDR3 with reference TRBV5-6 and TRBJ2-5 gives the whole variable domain DAGVTQSPTHLIKTRGQQVTLRCSPKSGHDTVSWYQQALGQGPQFIFQYYEEEERQRGNFPDRFSGHQFPNYSSELNVNALLLGDSALYLCASSLGVPETQYFGPGTRLLVL.

In DNA, the CDR3 is TGTGCCAGCAGGTACCTTGACAGGGAGGCCCACGAGCAGTACTTC. Translating it yields CASRYLDREAHEQYF. This rearrangement joins TRBV27 to TRBJ2-7; D might be TRBD1 (7 bases). Trimming pared 6 bases from V and 5 bases from J, leaving 20 bases between. The CDR3 covers 15 residues. Per germline, CDR1 MNHEY and CDR2 SMNVEV (reference sequence).

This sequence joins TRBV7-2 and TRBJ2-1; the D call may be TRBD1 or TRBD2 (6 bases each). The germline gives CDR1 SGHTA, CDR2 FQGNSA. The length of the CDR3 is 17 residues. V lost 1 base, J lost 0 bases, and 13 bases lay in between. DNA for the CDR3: TGTGCCAGCAGCTTAGTCGGGGGCATTAGCTCCTACAATGAGCAGTTCTTC. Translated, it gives CASSLVGGISSYNEQFF.

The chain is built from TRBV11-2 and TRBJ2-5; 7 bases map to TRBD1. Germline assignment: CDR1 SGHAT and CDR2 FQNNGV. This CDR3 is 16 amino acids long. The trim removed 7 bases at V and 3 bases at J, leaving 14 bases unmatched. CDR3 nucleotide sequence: TGTGCCAGCACACCACAGAGGGGGCGCCGGGAAGAGACCCAGTACTTC. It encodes CASTPQRGRREETQYF.

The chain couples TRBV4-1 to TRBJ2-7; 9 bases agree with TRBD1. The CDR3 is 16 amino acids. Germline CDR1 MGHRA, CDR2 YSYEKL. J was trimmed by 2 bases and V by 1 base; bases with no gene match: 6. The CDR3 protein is CASSQVSGTGTYEQYF. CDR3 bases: TGCGCCAGCAGCCAAGTTTCCGGGACAGGGACCTACGAGCAGTACTTC.

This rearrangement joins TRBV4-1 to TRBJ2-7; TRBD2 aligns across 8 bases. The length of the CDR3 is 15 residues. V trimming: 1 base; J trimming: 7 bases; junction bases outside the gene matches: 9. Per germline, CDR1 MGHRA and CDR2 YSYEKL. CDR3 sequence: CASSQAGGLRGEQYF. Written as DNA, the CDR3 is TGCGCCAGCAGCCAAGCGGGAGGGCTAAGGGGGGAGCAGTACTTC.

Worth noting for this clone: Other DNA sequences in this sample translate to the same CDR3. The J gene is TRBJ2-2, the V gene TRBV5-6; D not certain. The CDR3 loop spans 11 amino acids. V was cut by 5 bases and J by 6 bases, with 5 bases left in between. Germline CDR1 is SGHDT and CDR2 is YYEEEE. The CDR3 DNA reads TGTGCCAGCAGTCTCGCCGGGGAGCTGTTTTTT. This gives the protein CASSLAGELFF.

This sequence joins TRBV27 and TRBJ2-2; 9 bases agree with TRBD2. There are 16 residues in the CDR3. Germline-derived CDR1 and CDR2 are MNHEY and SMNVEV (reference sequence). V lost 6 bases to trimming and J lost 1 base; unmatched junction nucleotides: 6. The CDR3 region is CASSFSGGLNTGELFF. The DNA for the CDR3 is TGTGCCAGCAGCTTTAGCGGGGGATTGAACACCGGGGAGCTGTTTTTT.

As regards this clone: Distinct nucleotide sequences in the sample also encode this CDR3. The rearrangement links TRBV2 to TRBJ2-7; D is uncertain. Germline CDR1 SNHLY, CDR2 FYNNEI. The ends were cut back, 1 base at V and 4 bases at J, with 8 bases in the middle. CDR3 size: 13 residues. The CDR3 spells CASSEGSGYEQYF. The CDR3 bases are TGTGCCAGCAGTGAAGGGTCTGGGTACGAGCAGTACTTC.

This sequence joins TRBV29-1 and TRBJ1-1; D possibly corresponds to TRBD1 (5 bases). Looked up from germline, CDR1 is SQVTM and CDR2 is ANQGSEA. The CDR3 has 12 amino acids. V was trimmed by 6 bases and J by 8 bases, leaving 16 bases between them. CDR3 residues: CSVYLGVEEAFF. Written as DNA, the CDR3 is TGCAGCGTCTACCTGGGGGTTGAGGAAGCTTTCTTT.

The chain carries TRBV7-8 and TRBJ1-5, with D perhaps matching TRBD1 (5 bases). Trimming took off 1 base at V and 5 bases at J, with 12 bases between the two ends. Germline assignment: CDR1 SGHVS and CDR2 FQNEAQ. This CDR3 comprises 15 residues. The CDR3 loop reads CASSLGTGDYQPQHF. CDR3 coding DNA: TGTGCCAGCAGCTTAGGCACAGGAGATTATCAGCCCCAGCATTTT.

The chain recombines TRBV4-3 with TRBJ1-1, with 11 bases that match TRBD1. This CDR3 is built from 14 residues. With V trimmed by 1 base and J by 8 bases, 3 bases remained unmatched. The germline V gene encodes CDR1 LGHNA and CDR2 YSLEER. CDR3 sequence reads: CASSQGWTGGEAFF. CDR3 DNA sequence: TGCGCCAGCAGCCAAGGGTGGACAGGGGGCGAAGCTTTCTTT.

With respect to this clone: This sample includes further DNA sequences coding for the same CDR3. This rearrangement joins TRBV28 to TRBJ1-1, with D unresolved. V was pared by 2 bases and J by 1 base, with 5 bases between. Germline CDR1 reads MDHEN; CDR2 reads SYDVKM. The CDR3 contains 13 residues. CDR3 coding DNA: TGTGCCAGCAGTTTAGTAGGGAACACTGAAGCTTTCTTT. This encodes CASSLVGNTEAFF.

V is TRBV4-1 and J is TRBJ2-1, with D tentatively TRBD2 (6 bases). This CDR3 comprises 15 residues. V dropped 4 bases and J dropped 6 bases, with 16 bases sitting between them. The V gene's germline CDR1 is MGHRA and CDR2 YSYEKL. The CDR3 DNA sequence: TGCGCCAGCAGCCCCCCGGGACTCCTGGTCAATGAGCAGTTCTTC. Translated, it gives CASSPPGLLVNEQFF.

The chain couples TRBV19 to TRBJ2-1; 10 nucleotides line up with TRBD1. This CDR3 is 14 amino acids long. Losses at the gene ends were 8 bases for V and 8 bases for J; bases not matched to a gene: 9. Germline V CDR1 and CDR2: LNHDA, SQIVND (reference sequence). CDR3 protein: CASGWGTGADEQFF. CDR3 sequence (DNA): TGTGCCAGTGGGTGGGGGACAGGGGCGGATGAGCAGTTCTTC.

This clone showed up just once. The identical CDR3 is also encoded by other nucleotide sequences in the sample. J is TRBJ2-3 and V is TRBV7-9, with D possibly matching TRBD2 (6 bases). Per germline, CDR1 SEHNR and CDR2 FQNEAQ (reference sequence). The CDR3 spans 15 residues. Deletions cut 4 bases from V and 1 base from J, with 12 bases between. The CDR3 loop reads CASSSPGGGTDTQYF. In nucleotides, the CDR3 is TGTGCCAGCAGCTCCCCAGGCGGGGGCACAGATACGCAGTATTTT. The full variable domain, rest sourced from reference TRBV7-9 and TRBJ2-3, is DTGVSQNPRHKITKRGQNVTFRCDPISEHNRLYWYRQTLGQGPEFLTYFQNEAQLEKSRLLSDRFSAERPKGSFSTLEIQRTEQGDSAMYLCASSSPGGGTDTQYFGPGTRLTVL.

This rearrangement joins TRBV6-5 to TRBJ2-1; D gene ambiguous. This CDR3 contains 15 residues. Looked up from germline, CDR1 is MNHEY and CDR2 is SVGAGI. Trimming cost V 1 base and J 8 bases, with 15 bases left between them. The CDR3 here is CASSYYHDGRDEQFF. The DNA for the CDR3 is TGTGCCAGCAGTTACTACCACGACGGTAGGGATGAGCAGTTCTTC.

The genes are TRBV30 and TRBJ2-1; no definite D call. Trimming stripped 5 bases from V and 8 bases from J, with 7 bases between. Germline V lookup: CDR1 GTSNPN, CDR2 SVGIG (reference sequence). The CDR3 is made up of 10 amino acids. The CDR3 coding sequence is TGTGCCTGGGATGCTCATGAGCAGTTCTTC. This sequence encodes CAWDAHEQFF. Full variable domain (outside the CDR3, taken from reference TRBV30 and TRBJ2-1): SQTIHQWPATLVQPVGSPLSLECTVEGTSNPNLYWYRQAAGRGLQLLFYSVGIGQISSEVPQNLSASRPQDRQFILSSKKLLLSDSGFYLCAWDAHEQFFGPGTRLTVL.

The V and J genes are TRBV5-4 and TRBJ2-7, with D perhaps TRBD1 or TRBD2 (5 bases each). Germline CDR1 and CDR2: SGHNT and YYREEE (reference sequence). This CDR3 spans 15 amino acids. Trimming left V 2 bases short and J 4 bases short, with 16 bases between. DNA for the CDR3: TGTGCCAGCAGCTTAGGTTGGGACGGACCTTACGAGCAGTACTTC. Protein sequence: CASSLGWDGPYEQYF.

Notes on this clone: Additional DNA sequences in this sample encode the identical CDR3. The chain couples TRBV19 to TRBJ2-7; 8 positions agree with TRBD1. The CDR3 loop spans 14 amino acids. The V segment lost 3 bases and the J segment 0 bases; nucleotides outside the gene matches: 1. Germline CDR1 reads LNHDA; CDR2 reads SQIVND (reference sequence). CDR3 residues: CASSIGTGSYEQYF. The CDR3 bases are TGTGCCAGTAGTATTGGGACAGGCTCCTACGAGCAGTACTTC.

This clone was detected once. This CDR3 reads CASSYGSPEAFF. In DNA, the CDR3 is TGTGCCAGCAGTTACGGATCTCCTGAAGCTTTCTTT. The chain combines TRBV6-5 with TRBJ1-1; D call uncertain. In germline, CDR1 is MNHEY, CDR2 SVGAGI. The CDR3 extends over 12 amino acids. Trimming removed 2 bases from V and 6 bases from J, with 7 bases in between.

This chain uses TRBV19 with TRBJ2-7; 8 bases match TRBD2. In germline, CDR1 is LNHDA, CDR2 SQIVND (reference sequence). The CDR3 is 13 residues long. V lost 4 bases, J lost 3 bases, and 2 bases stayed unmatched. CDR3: CASSTGGLYEQYF. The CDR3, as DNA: TGTGCCAGTAGTACGGGGGGGCTCTACGAGCAGTACTTC. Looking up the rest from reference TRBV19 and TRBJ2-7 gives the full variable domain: DGGITQSPKYLFRKEGQNVTLSCEQNLNHDAMYWYRQDPGQGLRLIYYSQIVNDFQKGDIAEGYSVSREKKESFPLTVTSAQKNPTAFYLCASSTGGLYEQYFGPGTRLTVT.

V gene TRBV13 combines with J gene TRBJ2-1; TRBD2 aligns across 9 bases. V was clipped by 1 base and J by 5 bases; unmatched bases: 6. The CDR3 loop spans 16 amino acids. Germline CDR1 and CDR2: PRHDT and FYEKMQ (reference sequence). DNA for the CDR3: TGTGCCAGCAGCTTAGATGCGGGAGGGGCACACAATGAGCAGTTCTTC. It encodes CASSLDAGGAHNEQFF.

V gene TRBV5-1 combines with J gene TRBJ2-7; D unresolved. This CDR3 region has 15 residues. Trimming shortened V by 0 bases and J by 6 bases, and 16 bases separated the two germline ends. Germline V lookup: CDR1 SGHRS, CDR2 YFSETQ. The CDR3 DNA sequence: TGCGCCAGCAGCTTGGCAGTTGACCTCACCGGCGAGCAGTACTTC. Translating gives CASSLAVDLTGEQYF.

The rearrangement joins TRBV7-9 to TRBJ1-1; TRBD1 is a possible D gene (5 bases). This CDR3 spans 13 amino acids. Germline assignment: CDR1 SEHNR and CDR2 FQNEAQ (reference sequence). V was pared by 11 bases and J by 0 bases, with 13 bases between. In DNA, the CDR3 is TGTGCCGGGGTTCGGGGCATGAACACTGAAGCTTTCTTT. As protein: CAGVRGMNTEAFF.